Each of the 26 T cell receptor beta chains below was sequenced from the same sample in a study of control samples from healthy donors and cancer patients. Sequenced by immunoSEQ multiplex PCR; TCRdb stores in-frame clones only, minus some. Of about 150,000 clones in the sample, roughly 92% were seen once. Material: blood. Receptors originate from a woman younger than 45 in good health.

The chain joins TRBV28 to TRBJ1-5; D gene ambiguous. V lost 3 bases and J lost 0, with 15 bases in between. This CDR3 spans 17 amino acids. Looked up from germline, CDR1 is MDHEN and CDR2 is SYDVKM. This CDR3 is CASSLIVAAFSNQPQHF. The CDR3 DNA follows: TGTGCCAGCAGTTTGATCGTAGCAGCTTTTAGCAATCAGCCCCAGCATTTT.

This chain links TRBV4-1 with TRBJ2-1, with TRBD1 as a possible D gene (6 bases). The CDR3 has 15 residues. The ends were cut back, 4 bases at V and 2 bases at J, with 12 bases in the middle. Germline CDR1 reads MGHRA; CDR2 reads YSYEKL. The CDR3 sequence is CASSLRTDPYNEQFF. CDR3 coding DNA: TGCGCCAGCAGCCTCCGGACAGACCCCTACAATGAGCAGTTCTTC.

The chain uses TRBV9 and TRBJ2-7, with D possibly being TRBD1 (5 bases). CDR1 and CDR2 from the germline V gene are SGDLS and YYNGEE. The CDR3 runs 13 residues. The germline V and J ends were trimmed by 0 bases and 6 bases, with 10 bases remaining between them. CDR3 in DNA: TGTGCCAGCAGCGTAGCTGGGGCGCGCGAGCAGTACTTC. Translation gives CASSVAGAREQYF. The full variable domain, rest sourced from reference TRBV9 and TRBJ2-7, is DSGVTQTPKHLITATGQRVTLRCSPRSGDLSVYWYQQSLDQGLQFLIQYYNGEERAKGNILERFSAQQFPDLHSELNLSSLELGDSALYFCASSVAGAREQYFGPGTRLTVT.

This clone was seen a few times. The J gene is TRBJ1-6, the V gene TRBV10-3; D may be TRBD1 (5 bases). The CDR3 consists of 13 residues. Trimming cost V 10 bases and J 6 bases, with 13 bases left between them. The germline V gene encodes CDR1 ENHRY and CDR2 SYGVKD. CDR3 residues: CANQEGANSPLHF. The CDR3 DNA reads TGTGCCAACCAAGAAGGGGCTAATTCACCCCTCCACTTT.

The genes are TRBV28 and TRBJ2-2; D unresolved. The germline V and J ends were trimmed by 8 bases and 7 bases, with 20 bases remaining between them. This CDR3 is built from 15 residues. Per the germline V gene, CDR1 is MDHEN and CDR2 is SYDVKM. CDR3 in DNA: TGTGCCAGCGCCCTGCTCGGGTTGGGCGGCGGGGAGCTGTTTTTT. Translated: CASALLGLGGGELFF.

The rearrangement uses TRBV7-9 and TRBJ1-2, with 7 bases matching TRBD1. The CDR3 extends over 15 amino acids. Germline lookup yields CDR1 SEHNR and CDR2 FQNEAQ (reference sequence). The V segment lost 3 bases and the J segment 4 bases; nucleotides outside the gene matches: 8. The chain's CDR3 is CASSFTGQRGYGYTF. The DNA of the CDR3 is TGTGCCAGCAGCTTTACGGGACAGCGGGGCTATGGCTACACCTTC.

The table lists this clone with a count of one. The CDR3 DNA reads TGTGCCAGCAGTTTCCGCTCTAGCGGGAGATCAGATACGCAGTATTTT. This sequence encodes CASSFRSSGRSDTQYF. The rearrangement uses TRBV28 and TRBJ2-3; 10 bases are a match to TRBD2. Germline V gene lookup returns CDR1 MDHEN and CDR2 SYDVKM. V lost 3 bases and J lost 4; bases outside the gene matches: 7. The CDR3 has 16 residues.

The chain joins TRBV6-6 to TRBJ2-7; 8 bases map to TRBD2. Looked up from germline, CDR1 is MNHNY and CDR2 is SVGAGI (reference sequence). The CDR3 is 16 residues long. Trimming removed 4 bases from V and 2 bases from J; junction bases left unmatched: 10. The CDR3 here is CASSSAGGPWTYEQYF. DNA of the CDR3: TGTGCCAGCAGTTCGGCGGGAGGCCCTTGGACCTACGAGCAGTACTTC.

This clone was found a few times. The CDR3 region is CASSRRGGDEQYF. CDR3 DNA: TGTGCCAGCAGCCGCAGGGGTGGGGACGAGCAGTACTTC. The gene calls are TRBV3-1 (or the pseudogene TRBV3-2) and TRBJ2-7; tentative D call: TRBD1 (6 bases). With 4 bases removed from V and 5 bases from J, the gap between germline ends came to 12 bases. The CDR3 is 13 residues long. The germline V gene encodes CDR1 LGHDT and CDR2 YNNKEL (reference sequence).

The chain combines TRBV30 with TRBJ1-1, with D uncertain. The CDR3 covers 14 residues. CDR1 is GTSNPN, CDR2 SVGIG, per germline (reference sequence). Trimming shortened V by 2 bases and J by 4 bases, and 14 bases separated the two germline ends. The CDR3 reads CAWSYLGLSTEAFF. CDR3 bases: TGTGCCTGGAGTTATCTAGGGCTTTCCACTGAAGCTTTCTTT.

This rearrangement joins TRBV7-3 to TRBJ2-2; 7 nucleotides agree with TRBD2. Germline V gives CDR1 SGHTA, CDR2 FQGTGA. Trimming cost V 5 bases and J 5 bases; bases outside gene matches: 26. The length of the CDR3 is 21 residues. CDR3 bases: TGTGCCAGCAGCGCCCGCCTCCGGGACTCTAGCGGTCCGCTTGAAACCGGGGAGCTGTTTTTT. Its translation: CASSARLRDSSGPLETGELFF.

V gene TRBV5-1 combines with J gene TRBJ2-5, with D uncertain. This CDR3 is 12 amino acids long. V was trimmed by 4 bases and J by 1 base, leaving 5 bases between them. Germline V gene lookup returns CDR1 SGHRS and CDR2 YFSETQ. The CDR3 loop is CASSPFQETQYF. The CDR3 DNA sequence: TGCGCCAGCAGCCCCTTCCAAGAGACCCAGTACTTC.

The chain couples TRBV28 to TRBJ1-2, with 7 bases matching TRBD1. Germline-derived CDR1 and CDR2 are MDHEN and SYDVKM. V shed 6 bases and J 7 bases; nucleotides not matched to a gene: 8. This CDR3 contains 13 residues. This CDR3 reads CASSEGARGGYTF. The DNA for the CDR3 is TGTGCCAGCAGCGAGGGGGCGCGGGGTGGCTACACCTTC.

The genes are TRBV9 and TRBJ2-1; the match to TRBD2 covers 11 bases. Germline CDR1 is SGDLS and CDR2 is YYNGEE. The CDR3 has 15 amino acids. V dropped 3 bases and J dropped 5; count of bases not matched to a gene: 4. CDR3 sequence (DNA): TGTGCCAGCAGCGGACTAGCGGGAATAAACAATGAGCAGTTCTTC. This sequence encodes CASSGLAGINNEQFF.

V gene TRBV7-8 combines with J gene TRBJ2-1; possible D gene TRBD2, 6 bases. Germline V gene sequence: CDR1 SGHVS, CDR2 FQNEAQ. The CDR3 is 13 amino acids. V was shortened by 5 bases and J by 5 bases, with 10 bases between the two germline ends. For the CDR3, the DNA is TGTGCCAGCAGCGTTACTAGCCACAATGAGCAGTTCTTC. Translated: CASSVTSHNEQFF.

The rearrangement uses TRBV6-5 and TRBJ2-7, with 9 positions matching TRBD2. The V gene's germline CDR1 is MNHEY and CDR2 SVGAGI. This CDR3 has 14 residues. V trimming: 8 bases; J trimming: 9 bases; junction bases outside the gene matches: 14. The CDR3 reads CASQKGAGGTAQYF. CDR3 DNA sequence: TGTGCCAGCCAAAAGGGAGCGGGAGGCACCGCGCAGTACTTC.

CDR3 DNA: TGTGCCAGCAGCAAGAGGACTAGCGGGACTTGGGATACGCAGTATTTT. Translating it yields CASSKRTSGTWDTQYF. The chain carries TRBV7-2 and TRBJ2-3, with 12 bases fitting TRBD2. The CDR3 has 16 amino acids. J gave up 6 bases and V 5 bases, and 9 bases lay outside the gene matches. Germline V gene data show CDR1 as SGHTA and CDR2 as FQGNSA.

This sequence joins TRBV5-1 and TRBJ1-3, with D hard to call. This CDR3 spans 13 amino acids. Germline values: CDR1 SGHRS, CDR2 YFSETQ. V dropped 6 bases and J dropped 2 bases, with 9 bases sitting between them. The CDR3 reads CASTREAGNTIYF. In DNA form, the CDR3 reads TGCGCCAGCACAAGGGAGGCTGGAAACACCATATATTTT.

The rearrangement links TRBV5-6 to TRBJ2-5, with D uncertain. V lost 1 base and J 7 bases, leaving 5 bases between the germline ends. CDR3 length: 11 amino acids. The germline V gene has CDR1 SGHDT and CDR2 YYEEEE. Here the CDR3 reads CASSLSVTQYF. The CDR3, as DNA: TGTGCCAGCAGCTTGAGCGTGACCCAGTACTTC.

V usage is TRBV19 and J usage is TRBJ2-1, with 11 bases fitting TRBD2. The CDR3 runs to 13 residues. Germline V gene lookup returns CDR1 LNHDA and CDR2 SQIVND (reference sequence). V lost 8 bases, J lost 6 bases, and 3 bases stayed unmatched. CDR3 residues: CASSLAGGNEQFF. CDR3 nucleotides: TGTGCCAGTTCCCTAGCGGGAGGCAATGAGCAGTTCTTC.

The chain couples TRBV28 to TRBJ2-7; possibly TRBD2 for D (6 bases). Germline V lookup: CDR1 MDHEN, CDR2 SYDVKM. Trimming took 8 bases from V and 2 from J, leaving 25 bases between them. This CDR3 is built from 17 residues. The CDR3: CASSGNPGLAYPYEQYF. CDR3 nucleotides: TGTGCCAGCTCAGGCAATCCGGGGCTAGCGTATCCCTACGAGCAGTACTTC.

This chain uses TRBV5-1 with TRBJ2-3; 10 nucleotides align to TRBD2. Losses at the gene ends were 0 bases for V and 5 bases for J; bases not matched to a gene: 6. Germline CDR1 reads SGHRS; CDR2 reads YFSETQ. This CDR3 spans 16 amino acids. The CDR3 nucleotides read TGCGCCAGCAGCTTGGAAGGTAGCGGGAGGCAAGATACGCAGTATTTT. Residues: CASSLEGSGRQDTQYF.

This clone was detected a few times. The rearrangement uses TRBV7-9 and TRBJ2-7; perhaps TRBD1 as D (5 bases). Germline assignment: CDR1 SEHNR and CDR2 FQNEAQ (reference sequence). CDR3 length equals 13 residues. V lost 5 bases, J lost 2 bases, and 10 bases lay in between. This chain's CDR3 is CASSQTGAYEQYF. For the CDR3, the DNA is TGTGCCAGCAGCCAAACAGGAGCCTACGAGCAGTACTTC.

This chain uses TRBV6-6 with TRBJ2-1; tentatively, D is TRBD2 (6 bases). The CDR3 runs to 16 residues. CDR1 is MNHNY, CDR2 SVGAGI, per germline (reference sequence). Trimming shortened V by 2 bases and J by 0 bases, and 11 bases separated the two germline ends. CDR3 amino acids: CASSYRDSSSYNEQFF. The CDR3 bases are TGTGCCAGCAGTTACCGGGACTCGAGCTCCTACAATGAGCAGTTCTTC.

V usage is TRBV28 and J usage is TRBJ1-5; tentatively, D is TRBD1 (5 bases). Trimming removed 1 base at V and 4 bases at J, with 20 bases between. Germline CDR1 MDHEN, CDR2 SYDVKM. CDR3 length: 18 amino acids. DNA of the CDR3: TGTGCCAGCAGTTTATTAACGGGCAGGGCGAACAGGAATCAGCCCCAGCATTTT. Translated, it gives CASSLLTGRANRNQPQHF.

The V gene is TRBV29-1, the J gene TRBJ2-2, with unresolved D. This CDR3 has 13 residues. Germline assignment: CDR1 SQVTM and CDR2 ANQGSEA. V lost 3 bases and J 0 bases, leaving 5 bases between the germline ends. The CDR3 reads CSVDLANTGELFF. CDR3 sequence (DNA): TGCAGCGTTGACTTGGCGAACACCGGGGAGCTGTTTTTT.